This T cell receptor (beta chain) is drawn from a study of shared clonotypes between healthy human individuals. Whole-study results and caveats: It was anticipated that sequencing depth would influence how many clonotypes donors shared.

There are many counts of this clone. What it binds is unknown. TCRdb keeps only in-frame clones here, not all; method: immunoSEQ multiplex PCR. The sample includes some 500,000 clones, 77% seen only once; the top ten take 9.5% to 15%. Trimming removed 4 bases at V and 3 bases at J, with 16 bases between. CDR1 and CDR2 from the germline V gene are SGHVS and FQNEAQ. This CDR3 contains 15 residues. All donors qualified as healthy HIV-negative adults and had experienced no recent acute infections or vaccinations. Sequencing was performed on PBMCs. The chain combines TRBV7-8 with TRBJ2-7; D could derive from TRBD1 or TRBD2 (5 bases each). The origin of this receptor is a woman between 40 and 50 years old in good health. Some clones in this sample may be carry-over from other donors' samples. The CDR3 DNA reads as TGTGCCAGCAGCTCCTTCTGGGGGAAGGACTACGAGCAGTACTTC. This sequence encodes CASSSFWGKDYEQYF.